This T cell receptor (beta chain) was sequenced for a study of cytomegalovirus exposure and HLA in healthy donors. The PCR was carried out with 60 Vbeta primers and 13 Jbeta primers. Assay used: immunoSEQ multiplex PCR; TCRdb lists only in-frame clones, some missing. This sample lists fewer than 130,000 clones; its ten largest clones have about 0.58%. Sequenced: PBMCs. The source is a man aged 45-65 years in good health and CMV-seronegative.

The CDR3 DNA reads as TGTGCCACAAGGCCAGACAGGGATAGATACGAGCAGTACTTC. Its translation is CATRPDRDRYEQYF. This chain links TRBV10-3 with TRBJ2-7, with TRBD1 matching over 7 bases. This CDR3 has 14 amino acids. Germline lookup yields CDR1 ENHRY and CDR2 SYGVKD. The V segment lost 10 bases and the J segment 4 bases; nucleotides outside the gene matches: 13.